This TCR beta chain was sequenced for a study of radiation and T cells in renal cell carcinoma. The time point: baseline pretreatment blood. Treatment reported: 15 Gy SBRT to primary tumor, nephrectomy 4 weeks later. Clear cell pathology was present in this patient's renal cell carcinoma. Generated by immunoSEQ multiplex PCR, the TCRdb table keeps only in-frame clones and is missing some. This sample has some 22,000 clones, with more than 75% found just once. Points on this clone: Its specificity is not known.

Study-level results: Without pretreatment biopsies, baseline tumor clonotype presence was undetermined. Top tumor clonotypes rose in blood 2 weeks post-radiation, then contracted.

Germline lookup yields CDR1 MNHEY and CDR2 SMNVEV (reference sequence). The CDR3 consists of 15 residues. The V and J ends lost 5 bases and 3 bases respectively, with 14 bases between them. V usage is TRBV27 and J usage is TRBJ1-5; D gene uncertain. Sample: blood, taken from a patient whose treatment included radiotherapy and nephrectomy. This sequence originates from a man aged 55 to 70 with renal cell carcinoma. CDR3 loop: CASSLDSRDNQPQHF. CDR3 bases: TGTGCCAGCAGTCTAGATTCTCGGGACAATCAGCCCCAGCATTTT.